This T cell receptor beta chain was found in a study of identical twins (dated by TCRdb to 2016 to 2017). Turning to the overall study: To test whether fetal clonotypes persist, the study used deep sequencing on TCR alpha and beta repertoires from monozygotic twins, unrelated adults of various ages, and cord blood. To rule out contamination, replicate twin experiments were performed at different times with different library preparation protocols.

For this clonotype: Its target antigen remains unknown. Base qualities were left out, and no much larger clone turns up one base away.

The germline ends are 12 bases apart after V is trimmed by 6 bases and J by 0 bases. The germline V gene gives CDR1 as MNHEY and CDR2 as SVGEGT. The CDR3 starts with the cysteine, ends with the phenylalanine, and has 14 residues. Of the read, only the CDR3 DNA is kept; its 42 bases are in frame from base 1. Only healthy Caucasian donors were included. The twin cohort comprised three pairs of female monozygotic twins, all aged about 18 to 29 years. Miltenyi CD45RO+ enrichment and human naive T-cell isolation kits were used to isolate memory (CD45RO+) and naive T cells from PBMC. The study at large found these results: In monozygotic twins, recombination models systematically underestimated out-of-frame TCR alpha sharing, but the models matched the sharing seen between unrelated individuals. Because the same donors could not be followed over many years, the conclusions relied on cross-sectional statistical analysis. The excess sharing between twins in beta out-of-frame sequences was weaker because fewer shared sequences reduced the signal-to-noise ratio. Invariant T cells such as MAIT and iNKT could partly confound zero-insertion analyses, although diverse VJ usage argued against such confounding for most clonotypes. Out-of-frame TCR alpha sequences shared between twins showed an excess of low generation-probability sequences compared with coincidental sharing between unrelated individuals. Abundant cord blood beta clonotypes had fewer insertions, young adult naive repertoires showed a similar but weaker trend, and memory repertoires showed no such trend.

The receptor library was made with 5' RACE. For sequencing, an Illumina HiSeq 2000 was employed. A universal primer binding site was introduced by template switching, and a unique molecular identifier was present in the final cDNA, enabling accurate counting of TCR cDNA molecules. First-strand cDNA for TCR alpha and beta chains was synthesized from specific primers in the conserved constant-segment region. To control for contamination, each cDNA library was double barcoded with a SMART-Mk sample barcode plus Illumina barcodes. TruSeq adapter sequences, together with Illumina sample barcodes, were added in two successive PCR steps. The Illumina HiSeq platform was used with custom primers to sequence TCR alpha and beta cDNA libraries. Regarding the original processing steps: Raw reads were processed with MiGEC to extract unique molecular identifiers, and MiXCR was used to determine CDR3 positions. For each individual, recombination models were inferred using an EM algorithm with the repgenHMM and IGoR tools. The analysis of shared clonotypes was done with the tcR package in R, with sharing normalized by the product of cloneset sizes. To study raw recombination free of thymic and clonal selection effects, out-of-frame nonproductive sequences were analyzed. The raw public data were reprocessed by TCRdb itself: fastp quality trimming at Q25, MiXCR clonotype calling, in-frame beta chains only. For every CDR3 protein sequence, its rows merge into one entry that carries the most common genes and DNA. It is TCRdb's table, rather than the study itself, that gives the V and J calls and clone size. The sample table contains around 250,000 distinct CDR3 sequences; only one count was recorded for more than 9.5% of them. Clones ranked in the top ten supply 3.5% to 5% of the sample.

These sequences were also reported in another study, on yellow fever vaccine responses in identical twins. As described in the second report: The T cell response to vaccination in identical twins was reported by the authors to appear partly convergent and partly personalized. In identical twins, the study followed T cell clones that responded to the vaccine with precision.

Recombination connected TRBV6-2 or TRBV6-3 to TRBJ2-7; the D gene assignment is ambiguous. This TCR came from a woman aged 18-30 years in good health. Sequencing input: memory (CD45RO+) T cells sorted from blood. The cell subset or site label, as the study defines it: CD45RO+ enriched T cells. At the DNA level, the sequence is TGTGCCAGCAGCCAGGACCGCAGCTCCTACGAGCAGTACTTC. The resulting protein is CASSQDRSSYEQYF.